This paragraph reports one T cell receptor (beta chain). These data come from a study of CD8 T cells in Susac syndrome. Reverse transcription used roughly 0.5 to 1 ug RNA and random hexamers. The authors amplified TCR beta CDR3 across 54 Vbeta and 13 Jbeta using immunoSEQ multiplex PCR. TCRdb redid the calling of the immunoSEQ multiplex PCR reads with MiXCR, one entry per CDR3 protein. Counted here are a few hundred thousand distinct CDR3 sequences, 80% to 95% occurring once; the ten biggest clones make up less than 0.15%. Trimming removed 2 bases from V and 4 bases from J, with 15 bases in between. Germline V gene data show CDR1 as MNHNY and CDR2 as SVGAGI (reference sequence). This CDR3 has 16 residues. Sequencing of TCR beta covered CD8+ and CD4+ T cells obtained from blood. Treatment-naive patients with stable or active relapsing-remitting disease served as multiple sclerosis controls.

The chain uses TRBV6-6 and TRBJ2-1, with D perhaps matching TRBD1 or TRBD2 (6 bases each). The TCR sequence derives from a human donor with multiple sclerosis. What was sequenced was CD8+ T cells from PBMCs. CDR3: CASSYVGGGLYNEQFF. The CDR3 DNA follows: TGTGCCAGCAGTTACGTGGGGGGCGGGCTATACAATGAGCAGTTCTTC.